The T cell receptor beta chain under discussion was sequenced for a study of T cell repertoires in MIS-A myocarditis. For this clone: This CDR3 is also generated by other DNA sequences in the sample.

V was cut by 3 bases and J by 3 bases, with 15 bases left in between. This CDR3 is 15 amino acids long. From germline, CDR1 is MNHEY and CDR2 SVGAGI. Libraries were prepared by immunoSEQ multiplex PCR; TCRdb keeps only in-frame clonotypes and omits some of them. The sample yields about 10,000 clones, approximately 90% seen once. Sample: thoracic lymph node tissue obtained at autopsy. The V and J genes are TRBV6-5 and TRBJ2-7, with D possibly being TRBD2 (6 bases). This sequence originates from a man younger than 35 with fulminant myocarditis from multisystem inflammatory syndrome in adults (MIS-A) after COVID-19. The CDR3 loop is CASSYPSGSSYEQYF. CDR3 DNA sequence: TGTGCCAGCAGTTATCCCTCCGGGAGTAGCTACGAGCAGTACTTC.